Described below is a single T cell receptor beta chain sequence and its context. Its antigen is unidentified. The sample is drawn from a study of beta chain features in type 1 diabetes. Whole-study results and caveats: Researchers report that Type 1 diabetes patients had moderately but significantly shorter TCRB CDR3s across all four CD4+ subsets. Among patients, naive, central memory and Treg TCRB repertoires appeared more similar than among healthy donors. Using cDNA template may skew counts toward highly expressing activated cells.

Via the markers CD45RO/CCR7/CD25/CD127/CD95/CD27, stem cell-like memory, regulatory, central memory and naive CD4+ cells were sorted. TCRB transcripts that were expressed got sequenced, as all of the isolated RNA had been reverse transcribed. Roughly 3.5 million reads per sample were averaged for naive, central memory and regulatory samples. Measured with immunoSEQ multiplex PCR; TCRdb has only the in-frame clones, and not every one. The table has more than 250,000 clones, about 24% seen once. The sample taken for sequencing was naive CD4+ T cells from blood. The clonotype originates from a woman aged 30 to 39 with type 1 diabetes.

CDR3 in amino acids: CASSIDSRREQFF. The CDR3 nucleotides read TGTGCCAGCAGTATAGACTCGAGGCGGGAGCAGTTCTTC. V and J are TRBV6-6 and TRBJ2-1; no definite D call. Trimming left V 5 bases short and J 10 bases short, with 15 bases between. The CDR3 totals 13 residues. CDR1 is MNHNY and CDR2 is SVGAGI in the germline V gene (reference sequence).